This TCR beta chain was sequenced in a study of beta chain features in type 1 diabetes. Study details: When patients were set against healthy donors, age, gender and cell yields were similar. The examined sorted cells totaled 107,917,701 across samples. General study points: Type 1 diabetes patients had VDJ junctions that carried fewer insertions and more deletions. It was among patients, rather than healthy donors, that naive, central memory and Treg TCRB repertoires appeared more similar. Significant though moderate, a shortening of TCRB CDR3s appeared in all four CD4+ subsets of Type 1 diabetes patients.

J was trimmed by 6 bases and V by 2 bases; bases with no gene match: 3. This CDR3 region has 14 residues. CDR1 LNHDA and CDR2 SQIVND come from the germline V gene (reference sequence). The isolated RNA, all of it, was reverse transcribed, so expressed TCRB transcripts were what got sequenced. Profiling relied on immunoSEQ multiplex PCR, and the TCRdb table lists in-frame clones only, not all of them. The data contain around 150,000 clones, about 9% of them singletons. Of note for this clone: Its antigen remains unidentified.

The receptor's source is a woman in her thirties with type 1 diabetes. The sequenced material came from central memory CD4+ T cells from blood. This chain connects TRBV19 to TRBJ1-2; 10 bases line up with TRBD1. Here the CDR3 DNA reads TGTGCCAGTAGTATAACTGGGACAGGGGATGGCTACACCTTC. Translating gives CASSITGTGDGYTF.